These T cell receptor beta chains were read from a single sample in a study of long-term antiretroviral therapy in people with HIV. Using immunoSEQ multiplex PCR, the repertoire was profiled, and TCRdb retains in-frame clones only, with some absent. This table has 15,000 to 20,000 clones, around 84% appearing once. Specimen: unsorted PBMCs, collected 0.1 years after starting antiretroviral therapy. These receptors were obtained from a man aged 18 to 35 with HIV. CDR3s include the opening cysteine and the closing phenylalanine or tryptophan. Fields, in order: V gene, CDR3 protein.

v_gene: TRBV6-5
CDR3aa: CASSPGGNTIYF

v_gene: TRBV6-1
CDR3aa: CASSENMGSGGAETQYF

v_gene: TRBV7-9
CDR3aa: CASSSGQGHYTYGYTF

v_gene: TRBV6-6
CDR3aa: CASNARNNQPQHF

v_gene: TRBV27
CDR3aa: CASSKLGTGASYEQYF

v_gene: TRBV7-8
CDR3aa: CASSPDRGLADTEAFF

v_gene: TRBV27
CDR3aa: CASSKRTSWGTDTQYF

v_gene: TRBV6-5
CDR3aa: CASSSGQTTYEQYF

v_gene: TRBV18
CDR3aa: CASSESLETQYF

v_gene: TRBV7-8
CDR3aa: CASSLATIGTALREPQHF

v_gene: TRBV7-9
CDR3aa: CASSPTATYEQYF

v_gene: TRBV7-9
CDR3aa: CASSSHGQGVGNEQFF

v_gene: TRBV7-3
CDR3aa: CASSLSFADEAFF

v_gene: TRBV15
CDR3aa: CATSRDEGSPTYGYTF

v_gene: TRBV27
CDR3aa: CATVRLGNTEAFF

v_gene: TRBV14
CDR3aa: CASSQVMGTGTQYF

v_gene: TRBV4-1
CDR3aa: CASSQDSYTDTYEQYF

v_gene: TRBV6-5
CDR3aa: CASSLGSNQPQHF

v_gene: TRBV7-4
CDR3aa: CASSLNGKTSGNTIYF

v_gene: TRBV2
CDR3aa: CASSGGTPETQYF

v_gene: TRBV25-1
CDR3aa: CASSEYEGAGGELFF

v_gene: TRBV6-6
CDR3aa: CASSGLAGGDTQYF

v_gene: TRBV11-2
CDR3aa: CASSLAETGELFF

v_gene: TRBV27
CDR3aa: CASSWGGSSFGEQFF

v_gene: TRBV5-1
CDR3aa: CASSPTGAGELFF

v_gene: TRBV4-3
CDR3aa: CASSQYRTGNEQFF

v_gene: TRBV19
CDR3aa: CASSIGGGGEKLFF

v_gene: TRBV7-9
CDR3aa: CASSLWETRSDTQYF

v_gene: TRBV5-6
CDR3aa: CASNLGTGRTEAFF

v_gene: TRBV5-6
CDR3aa: CASSAGPGPDAFF

v_gene: TRBV9
CDR3aa: CASSEEGGTVTDTQYF

v_gene: TRBV11-1
CDR3aa: CASSLLAGATDTQYF

v_gene: TRBV2
CDR3aa: CASIAGTLTYRAQYF

v_gene: TRBV7-9
CDR3aa: CASSLGIEVTHNEQFF

v_gene: TRBV4-3
CDR3aa: CASSQDRGRGTEAFF

v_gene: TRBV5-4
CDR3aa: CASSLDDPNEQFF

v_gene: TRBV29-1
CDR3aa: CSVDGGTGSQAEFYGYTF

v_gene: TRBV7-2
CDR3aa: CASSLGASGVQETQYF

v_gene: TRBV12-5
CDR3aa: CASGSGTGGREQYF

v_gene: TRBV7-3
CDR3aa: CASSAGAGYEQYF

v_gene: TRBV5-1
CDR3aa: CASSLRQGNNEQFF

v_gene: TRBV28
CDR3aa: CASSSPTGPNQPQHF

v_gene: TRBV5-1
CDR3aa: CASSLASGTSTNEKLFF

v_gene: TRBV4-1
CDR3aa: CASSQGNEQFF

v_gene: TRBV7-9
CDR3aa: CASSFSQGGSYEQYF

v_gene: TRBV6-1
CDR3aa: CASLVRDTQYF